Described below is a single T cell receptor beta chain sequence and its context. This sample is drawn from a study of T cell changes during pregnancy in multiple sclerosis. This CDR3 spans 13 amino acids. The germline V and J ends were trimmed by 5 bases and 4 bases, with 11 bases remaining between them. Germline V gene sequence: CDR1 SGHTA, CDR2 FQGNSA. Measured with immunoSEQ multiplex PCR; TCRdb has only the in-frame clones, and not every one. The profile shows 90,000 to 120,000 clones, approximately 90% of them singletons. The rearrangement links TRBV7-2 to TRBJ2-5; D not resolved. The specimen was peripheral blood, collected in the third trimester of pregnancy. The receptor was isolated from a female donor in good health, enrolled as a control in a pregnancy study. For the CDR3, the DNA is TGTGCCAGCAGCCAAACCACGGGAGAGACCCAGTACTTC. It specifies CASSQTTGETQYF. The variable domain in full, completed from reference TRBV7-2 and TRBJ2-5, reads GAGVSQSPSNKVTEKGKDVELRCDPISGHTALYWYRQSLGQGLEFLIYFQGNSAPDKSGLPSDRFSAERTGGSVSTLTIQRTQQEDSAVYLCASSQTTGETQYFGPGTRLLVL.